Listed here are 8 T cell receptor beta chains from one sample, sequenced in a study of cytomegalovirus exposure and HLA in healthy donors. TCRdb's table, derived via immunoSEQ multiplex PCR, lists solely in-frame clones and lacks some. Here the sample spans roughly 68,000 clones, roughly 90% being singletons. Source material: PBMCs. The source of these receptors is a woman under 30 in good health and CMV-seronegative.

This clone has a single count. The CDR3 is CATKTSGSYEQYF. The CDR3 DNA sequence: TGTGCCACCAAGACTAGCGGGAGTTACGAGCAGTACTTC. The chain couples TRBV27 to TRBJ2-7; TRBD2 matches at 12 bases. The V gene end was trimmed by 10 bases and the J gene end by 4 bases; junction bases not matched to a gene: 5. Per the germline V gene, CDR1 is MNHEY and CDR2 is SMNVEV (reference sequence). The CDR3 contains 13 residues.

The chain recombines TRBV7-2 with TRBJ2-7, with D perhaps TRBD2 (7 bases). This CDR3 has 15 amino acids. Trimming pared 4 bases from V and 2 bases from J, leaving 15 bases between. The germline V gene encodes CDR1 SGHTA and CDR2 FQGNSA. In DNA form, the CDR3 reads TGTGCCAGCAGCTGGCTCGGGGGGCCCCCCTACGAGCAGTACTTC. Protein product: CASSWLGGPPYEQYF.

The rearrangement joins TRBV27 to TRBJ2-7; no firm D call. Germline CDR1 MNHEY, CDR2 SMNVEV (reference sequence). V was pared by 4 bases and J by 9 bases, with 16 bases between. The CDR3 extends over 13 amino acids. CDR3 sequence (DNA): TGTGCCAGCAGTTCCCTAAACCCCCCCTTGCAGTACTTC. Protein: CASSSLNPPLQYF.

The chain couples TRBV7-9 to TRBJ1-1; TRBD1 matches 10 bases. The CDR3 spans 13 residues. The V and J ends lost 6 bases and 5 bases, in that order; junction bases with no gene match: 3. CDR1 is SEHNR and CDR2 is FQNEAQ in the germline V gene (reference sequence). CDR3 in DNA: TGTGCCAGCAGTGACAGGGGGCCGACTGAAGCTTTCTTT. It encodes CASSDRGPTEAFF.

The rearrangement uses TRBV10-1 and TRBJ2-4, with a possible D match to TRBD1 (6 bases). Germline V gene data show CDR1 as WNHNN and CDR2 as SYGVQD (reference sequence). This CDR3 comprises 16 residues. V lost 6 bases, J lost 0 bases, and 15 bases lay in between. The CDR3 DNA reads as TGCGCCAGCAGAATAGAGAGGGGGTTAGCCAAAAACATTCAGTACTTC. It translates to CASRIERGLAKNIQYF.

This sequence joins TRBV10-3 and TRBJ2-7; no clear D gene. The V and J ends lost 0 bases and 0 bases respectively, with 12 bases between them. Germline V gives CDR1 ENHRY, CDR2 SYGVKD. This CDR3 is 16 amino acids long. CDR3 in amino acids: CAISESFGQHSYEQYF. The CDR3 nucleotides are TGTGCCATCAGTGAGTCATTTGGGCAGCACTCCTACGAGCAGTACTTC.

This chain uses TRBV6-5 with TRBJ1-1, with 8 bases identical to TRBD1. This CDR3 comprises 13 residues. Germline V gene lookup returns CDR1 MNHEY and CDR2 SVGAGI. Trimming took 7 bases from V and 3 from J; bases not matched to a gene: 4. CDR3 DNA: TGTGCCAGCACTAACAGGGGGGACACTGAAGCTTTCTTT. Translated, it gives CASTNRGDTEAFF.

The chain employs TRBV7-2 and TRBJ1-6; maybe TRBD1 (6 bases). In germline, CDR1 is SGHTA, CDR2 FQGNSA. This CDR3 region has 14 residues. Trimming removed 3 bases at V and 6 bases at J, with 9 bases between. The DNA for the CDR3 is TGTGCCAGCAGCTTTATCAGGGGTAATTCACCCCTCCACTTT. Its translation is CASSFIRGNSPLHF.